A selection of T cell receptor beta chains follows, all from one sample in a study of shared clonotypes between healthy human individuals. TCRdb's table, derived via immunoSEQ multiplex PCR, lists solely in-frame clones and lacks some. Among roughly 2.5 million clones listed, around nine tenths were seen once. Sequencing used naive CD4+ T cells sorted from blood. Every receptor here comes from a man between 18 and 29 years old in good health. Both conserved end residues are part of each CDR3. The D gene is left open where the match is weak. Only some rows state a clone size, as once, few, many or a class for expanded clones.

d_call: NA
v_call: TRBV6-6
j_call: TRBJ1-1
clone_size: NA
cdr3_nt: TGTGCCAGCAGTTACTCAGGGGTCGGAGCTTTCTTT
cdr3_aa: CASSYSGVGAFF

d_call: NA
v_call: TRBV6-1
j_call: TRBJ2-7
clone_size: NA
cdr3_nt: TGTGCCAGCAGGGGATCCGGGACCCTATACTACGAGCAGTACTTC
cdr3_aa: CASRGSGTLYYEQYF

d_call: NA
v_call: TRBV5-1
j_call: TRBJ1-2
clone_size: NA
cdr3_nt: TGCGCCAGCAGGACCAGGGTAGAGGTGTTCGGCTACACCTTC
cdr3_aa: CASRTRVEVFGYTF

d_call: TRBD1
v_call: TRBV5-4
j_call: TRBJ2-2
clone_size: NA
cdr3_nt: TGTGCCAGCAGTAACTCCAAGGGGGCGGGCTCCGGGGAGCTGTTTTTT
cdr3_aa: CASSNSKGAGSGELFF

d_call: NA
v_call: TRBV9
j_call: TRBJ1-6
clone_size: NA
cdr3_nt: TGTGCCAGCAGCGTAGAATCGTCGGGGAATTCACCCCTCCACTTT
cdr3_aa: CASSVESSGNSPLHF

d_call: TRBD2
v_call: TRBV11-3
j_call: TRBJ2-1
clone_size: NA
cdr3_nt: TGTGCCAGCAGTGTTGGGACTAGCGGGGACAATGAGCAGTTCTTC
cdr3_aa: CASSVGTSGDNEQFF

d_call: TRBD1
v_call: TRBV2
j_call: TRBJ1-1
clone_size: NA
cdr3_nt: TGTGCCAGCTTCATACGACAGGGACCGAACACTGAAGCTTTCTTT
cdr3_aa: CASFIRQGPNTEAFF

d_call: NA
v_call: TRBV10-2
j_call: TRBJ1-2
clone_size: NA
cdr3_nt: TGCGCCAGCGGTTCAGGGCCGAACTATGGCTACACCTTC
cdr3_aa: CASGSGPNYGYTF

d_call: TRBD2
v_call: TRBV7-9
j_call: TRBJ2-2
clone_size: NA
cdr3_nt: TGTGCCAGCAGCTTAGTACTAGCGGGAAACACCGGGGAGCTGTTTTTT
cdr3_aa: CASSLVLAGNTGELFF

d_call: TRBD2
v_call: TRBV10-3
j_call: TRBJ2-1
clone_size: NA
cdr3_nt: TGTGCCATCAGTGGTCCCCGGAGCCTAGCGGGAGGGAAACACAATGAGCAGTTCTTC
cdr3_aa: CAISGPRSLAGGKHNEQFF

d_call: TRBD2
v_call: TRBV10-1
j_call: TRBJ2-2
clone_size: NA
cdr3_nt: TGCGCCAGCAGTACCGGGACTAGCGGAGACACCGGGGAGCTGTTTTTT
cdr3_aa: CASSTGTSGDTGELFF

d_call: NA
v_call: TRBV5-8
j_call: TRBJ2-3
clone_size: once
cdr3_nt: TGTGCCAGCAGCTTGTCAGGGGGAGGGACAGATACGCAGTATTTT
cdr3_aa: CASSLSGGGTDTQYF

d_call: NA
v_call: TRBV11-2
j_call: TRBJ1-1
clone_size: NA
cdr3_nt: TGTGCCAGCAGCTTCAACCCGTCTACTGAAGCTTTCTTT
cdr3_aa: CASSFNPSTEAFF

d_call: NA
v_call: TRBV2
j_call: TRBJ2-2
clone_size: NA
cdr3_nt: TGTGCCAGCAGCGGAACCACCGGGGAGCTGTTTTTT
cdr3_aa: CASSGTTGELFF

d_call: TRBD2
v_call: TRBV10-2
j_call: TRBJ2-7
clone_size: once
cdr3_nt: TGCGCCAGCAGAGCAGAAGCGGGAGCCCCGGGTTACGAGCAGTACTTC
cdr3_aa: CASRAEAGAPGYEQYF

d_call: TRBD1
v_call: TRBV30
j_call: TRBJ2-7
clone_size: NA
cdr3_nt: TGTGCCTGGATACAGGGGGCTGGCTACGAGCAGTACTTC
cdr3_aa: CAWIQGAGYEQYF

d_call: NA
v_call: TRBV5-5
j_call: TRBJ2-7
clone_size: NA
cdr3_nt: TGTGCCAGCAGCTTGGCCAGGGAGAACGAGCAGTACTTC
cdr3_aa: CASSLARENEQYF

d_call: NA
v_call: TRBV6-6
j_call: TRBJ2-1
clone_size: NA
cdr3_nt: TGTGCCAGCAGCATCTTAACAGGGAATGAGCAGTTCTTC
cdr3_aa: CASSILTGNEQFF

d_call: NA
v_call: TRBV30
j_call: TRBJ1-1
clone_size: NA
cdr3_nt: TGTGCCTGGGGGGCCGGGTTGAACACTGAAGCTTTCTTT
cdr3_aa: CAWGAGLNTEAFF

d_call: NA
v_call: TRBV10-3
j_call: TRBJ2-2
clone_size: NA
cdr3_nt: TGTGCCACCAACGAGGGGACCGGGGAGCTGTTTTTT
cdr3_aa: CATNEGTGELFF

d_call: NA
v_call: TRBV4-2
j_call: TRBJ2-5
clone_size: NA
cdr3_nt: TGTGCCAGCAGCCCATCCATGGGCCTTGTAGAGACCCAGTACTTC
cdr3_aa: CASSPSMGLVETQYF

d_call: TRBD2
v_call: TRBV7-8
j_call: TRBJ2-7
clone_size: NA
cdr3_nt: TGTGCCAGCAGCTGGGGACTAGCGGGAGGGCCTTCCGGAGAGCAGTACTTC
cdr3_aa: CASSWGLAGGPSGEQYF

d_call: NA
v_call: TRBV19
j_call: TRBJ2-1
clone_size: NA
cdr3_nt: TGTGCCAGTAGTACCGATCCGATTTACGCCTACAATGAGCAGTTCTTC
cdr3_aa: CASSTDPIYAYNEQFF

d_call: NA
v_call: TRBV28
j_call: TRBJ2-3
clone_size: NA
cdr3_nt: TGTGCCAGCAGTTTAGGGGGGATGGGCACAGATACGCAGTATTTT
cdr3_aa: CASSLGGMGTDTQYF

d_call: NA
v_call: TRBV5-1
j_call: TRBJ1-1
clone_size: NA
cdr3_nt: TGCGCCAGCAGCCTGGACACGACTGAAGCTTTCTTT
cdr3_aa: CASSLDTTEAFF

d_call: TRBD1
v_call: TRBV29-1
j_call: TRBJ1-1
clone_size: NA
cdr3_nt: TGCAGCGTCGACAGGGGCACTGAAGCTTTCTTT
cdr3_aa: CSVDRGTEAFF

d_call: TRBD1
v_call: TRBV10-3
j_call: TRBJ1-5
clone_size: NA
cdr3_nt: TGTGCCATCAGCGGACAGGGGGACAATCAGCCCCAGCATTTT
cdr3_aa: CAISGQGDNQPQHF